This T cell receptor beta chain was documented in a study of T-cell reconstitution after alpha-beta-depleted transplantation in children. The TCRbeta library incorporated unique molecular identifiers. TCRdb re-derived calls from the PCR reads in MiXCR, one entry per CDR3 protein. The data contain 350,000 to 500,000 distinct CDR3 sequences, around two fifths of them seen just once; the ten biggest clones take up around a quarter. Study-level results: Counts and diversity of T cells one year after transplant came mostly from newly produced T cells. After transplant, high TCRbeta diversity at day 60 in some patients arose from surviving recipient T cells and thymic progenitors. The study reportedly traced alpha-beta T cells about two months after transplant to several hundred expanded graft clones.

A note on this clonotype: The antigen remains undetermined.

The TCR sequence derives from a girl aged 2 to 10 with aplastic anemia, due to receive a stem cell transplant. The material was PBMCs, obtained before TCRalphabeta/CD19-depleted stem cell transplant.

The CDR3 coding sequence is TGTGCCAGCACTCCAGGACTGGGTCGGGAGACCCAGTACTTC. Translating it yields CASTPGLGRETQYF. The genes are TRBV4-2 and TRBJ2-5, with D possibly being TRBD2 (5 bases). Germline V gives CDR1 LGHNA, CDR2 YNFKEQ. V was cut by 7 bases and J by 5 bases, with 17 bases left in between. The CDR3 loop spans 14 amino acids.